A selection of T cell receptor beta chains follows, all from one sample in a study of T-cell reconstitution after alpha-beta-depleted transplantation in children. From the PCR reads, TCRdb called clonotypes with MiXCR, one entry per CDR3 protein. The profile covers roughly 300,000 distinct CDR3 sequences, with about 10% appearing a single time and around 10% taken by the ten largest. The specimen comprised PBMCs from the stem cell graft donor, sampled from the stem cell graft. All receptors derive from a human donor who donated a stem cell graft to a child with SCID. Both conserved end residues are part of each CDR3. A D gene is named only where the DNA matches it firmly. Some rows mark clone size as missing; the rest say once, few, many or name a class of expanded clone.

j_gene: TRBJ1-2
d_gene: -
abundance: many
v_gene: TRBV10-3
CDR3aa: CATSDLYGYTF
CDR3nt: TGTGCCACCAGTGACCTCTATGGCTACACCTTC

j_gene: TRBJ2-2
d_gene: -
abundance: many
v_gene: TRBV3-1
CDR3aa: CASSHRDKNTGELFF
CDR3nt: TGTGCCAGCAGCCACCGGGACAAGAACACCGGGGAGCTGTTTTTT

j_gene: TRBJ1-2
d_gene: TRBD1
abundance: many
v_gene: TRBV20-1
CDR3aa: CSARADRDYGYTF
CDR3nt: TGCAGTGCTAGAGCGGACAGGGACTATGGCTACACCTTC

j_gene: TRBJ1-1
d_gene: -
abundance: few
v_gene: TRBV29-1
CDR3aa: CSGRAYTEAFF
CDR3nt: TGCAGCGGCAGGGCTTACACTGAAGCTTTCTTT

j_gene: TRBJ2-7
d_gene: -
abundance: few
v_gene: TRBV3-1
CDR3aa: CASGRGLQYEQYF
CDR3nt: TGTGCCAGCGGGCGGGGCTTACAATACGAGCAGTACTTC

j_gene: TRBJ1-2
d_gene: -
abundance: -
v_gene: TRBV6-5
CDR3aa: CASSYSPGDVNYGYTF
CDR3nt: TGTGCCAGCAGTTACTCGCCGGGGGATGTTAACTATGGCTACACCTTC

j_gene: TRBJ2-3
d_gene: TRBD2
abundance: many
v_gene: TRBV7-2
CDR3aa: CASSLGGLGTDTQYF
CDR3nt: TGTGCCAGCAGCTTGGGAGGACTAGGCACAGATACGCAGTATTTT

j_gene: TRBJ2-7
d_gene: -
abundance: few
v_gene: TRBV7-2
CDR3aa: CASSLDISEQYF
CDR3nt: TGTGCCAGCAGCTTAGATATTTCCGAGCAGTACTTC

j_gene: TRBJ1-1
d_gene: TRBD1
abundance: few
v_gene: TRBV27
CDR3aa: CASRQTGGWNTEAFF
CDR3nt: TGTGCCAGCAGACAAACAGGGGGCTGGAACACTGAAGCTTTCTTT

j_gene: TRBJ1-2
d_gene: -
abundance: -
v_gene: TRBV29-1
CDR3aa: CSVDSGSDYGYTF
CDR3nt: TGCAGCGTTGATTCAGGGTCTGACTATGGCTACACCTTC

j_gene: TRBJ2-7
d_gene: -
abundance: many
v_gene: TRBV7-8
CDR3aa: CASSFAGESYEQYF
CDR3nt: TGTGCCAGCAGCTTCGCAGGGGAGAGCTACGAGCAGTACTTC

j_gene: TRBJ2-7
d_gene: -
abundance: few
v_gene: TRBV7-9
CDR3aa: CASSLGGTHEQYF
CDR3nt: TGTGCCAGCAGCTTAGGAGGCACCCACGAGCAGTACTTC

j_gene: TRBJ1-1
d_gene: -
abundance: -
v_gene: TRBV7-2
CDR3aa: CASSLTGGLTEAFF
CDR3nt: TGTGCCAGCAGCTTAACAGGAGGCCTTACTGAAGCTTTCTTT

j_gene: TRBJ1-1
d_gene: TRBD1
abundance: -
v_gene: TRBV3-1
CDR3aa: CASSQEGGQQGTTEAFF
CDR3nt: TGTGCCAGCAGCCAAGAAGGGGGTCAACAGGGGACGACTGAAGCTTTCTTT

j_gene: TRBJ2-2
d_gene: -
abundance: few
v_gene: TRBV7-9
CDR3aa: CASSAEGTNTGELFF
CDR3nt: TGTGCCAGCAGCGCAGAAGGAACGAACACCGGGGAGCTGTTTTTT

j_gene: TRBJ2-7
d_gene: -
abundance: many
v_gene: TRBV5-1
CDR3aa: CASSLSRGDTYEQYF
CDR3nt: TGCGCCAGCAGCTTGAGTCGAGGGGATACTTACGAGCAGTACTTC

j_gene: TRBJ2-1
d_gene: TRBD2
abundance: few
v_gene: TRBV19
CDR3aa: CASSPRAGGTYNEQFF
CDR3nt: TGTGCCAGTAGTCCCCGGGCGGGGGGGACCTACAATGAGCAGTTCTTC

j_gene: TRBJ1-2
d_gene: TRBD1
abundance: -
v_gene: TRBV18
CDR3aa: CASSPPTGLGYGYTF
CDR3nt: TGTGCCAGCTCACCACCGACAGGGTTGGGCTATGGCTACACCTTC

j_gene: TRBJ2-7
d_gene: -
abundance: few
v_gene: TRBV12-3/TRBV12-4
CDR3aa: CASSFRGPEQYF
CDR3nt: TGTGCCAGCAGTTTCAGGGGCCCCGAGCAGTACTTC

j_gene: TRBJ1-2
d_gene: -
abundance: many
v_gene: TRBV7-2
CDR3aa: CASSPRSNGYTF
CDR3nt: TGTGCCAGCAGCCCGAGGAGTAACGGCTACACCTTC

j_gene: TRBJ2-5
d_gene: TRBD1
abundance: many
v_gene: TRBV5-1
CDR3aa: CASSSSGTGPQETQYF
CDR3nt: TGCGCCAGCAGTTCCTCCGGGACAGGGCCACAAGAGACCCAGTACTTC

j_gene: TRBJ2-3
d_gene: -
abundance: -
v_gene: TRBV9
CDR3aa: CASSPGVGGDTQYF
CDR3nt: TGTGCCAGCTCCCCGGGGGTTGGTGGAGATACGCAGTATTTT

j_gene: TRBJ1-4
d_gene: TRBD1
abundance: -
v_gene: TRBV25-1
CDR3aa: CASGDRVYEKLFF
CDR3nt: TGTGCCAGCGGGGACAGGGTATATGAAAAACTGTTTTTT

j_gene: TRBJ2-1
d_gene: TRBD2
abundance: -
v_gene: TRBV4-2
CDR3aa: CASSQGTSGGFYEQFF
CDR3nt: TGTGCCAGCAGCCAAGGAACTAGCGGGGGTTTTTATGAGCAGTTCTTC

j_gene: TRBJ2-7
d_gene: TRBD1
abundance: few
v_gene: TRBV20-1
CDR3aa: CSARPDRGHEQYF
CDR3nt: TGCAGTGCCAGACCTGACAGGGGGCACGAGCAGTACTTC

j_gene: TRBJ1-1
d_gene: -
abundance: few
v_gene: TRBV4-2
CDR3aa: CASSQERLNTEAFF
CDR3nt: TGTGCCAGCAGCCAAGAACGGCTTAACACTGAAGCTTTCTTT

j_gene: TRBJ1-1
d_gene: TRBD1
abundance: few
v_gene: TRBV5-1
CDR3aa: CASSWAGGLLAGTEAFF
CDR3nt: TGCGCCAGCAGCTGGGCAGGGGGTTTGTTAGCGGGCACTGAAGCTTTCTTT

j_gene: TRBJ2-1
d_gene: TRBD2
abundance: many
v_gene: TRBV10-3
CDR3aa: CAITGLAEGEQFF
CDR3nt: TGTGCCATCACCGGACTAGCTGAAGGTGAGCAGTTCTTC

j_gene: TRBJ2-1
d_gene: -
abundance: many
v_gene: TRBV25-1
CDR3aa: CASSDALLNDYNEQFF
CDR3nt: TGTGCCAGCAGTGATGCGCTGCTGAATGACTACAATGAGCAGTTCTTC

j_gene: TRBJ2-1
d_gene: -
abundance: -
v_gene: TRBV5-1
CDR3aa: CASSPQGGAYNEQFF
CDR3nt: TGCGCCAGCAGTCCGCAAGGGGGGGCCTACAATGAGCAGTTCTTC

j_gene: TRBJ1-2
d_gene: -
abundance: few
v_gene: TRBV6-5
CDR3aa: CATWTGGYTF
CDR3nt: TGTGCCACCTGGACGGGGGGCTACACCTTC

j_gene: TRBJ2-3
d_gene: -
abundance: many
v_gene: TRBV3-1
CDR3aa: CASSQEPVGGSTDTQYF
CDR3nt: TGTGCCAGCAGCCAAGAGCCGGTAGGAGGGAGCACAGATACGCAGTATTTT

j_gene: TRBJ1-5
d_gene: -
abundance: few
v_gene: TRBV24-1
CDR3aa: CATSDARGGSNQPQHF
CDR3nt: TGTGCCACCAGTGATGCCCGCGGGGGGAGCAATCAGCCCCAGCATTTT

j_gene: TRBJ2-3
d_gene: TRBD2
abundance: -
v_gene: TRBV5-1
CDR3aa: CASSLEASGGASTDTQYF
CDR3nt: TGCGCCAGCAGCTTGGAGGCTAGCGGGGGGGCCAGCACAGATACGCAGTATTTT

j_gene: TRBJ2-5
d_gene: -
abundance: -
v_gene: TRBV5-1
CDR3aa: CASSLWADFTQETQYF
CDR3nt: TGCGCCAGCAGCTTGTGGGCTGACTTCACCCAAGAGACCCAGTACTTC